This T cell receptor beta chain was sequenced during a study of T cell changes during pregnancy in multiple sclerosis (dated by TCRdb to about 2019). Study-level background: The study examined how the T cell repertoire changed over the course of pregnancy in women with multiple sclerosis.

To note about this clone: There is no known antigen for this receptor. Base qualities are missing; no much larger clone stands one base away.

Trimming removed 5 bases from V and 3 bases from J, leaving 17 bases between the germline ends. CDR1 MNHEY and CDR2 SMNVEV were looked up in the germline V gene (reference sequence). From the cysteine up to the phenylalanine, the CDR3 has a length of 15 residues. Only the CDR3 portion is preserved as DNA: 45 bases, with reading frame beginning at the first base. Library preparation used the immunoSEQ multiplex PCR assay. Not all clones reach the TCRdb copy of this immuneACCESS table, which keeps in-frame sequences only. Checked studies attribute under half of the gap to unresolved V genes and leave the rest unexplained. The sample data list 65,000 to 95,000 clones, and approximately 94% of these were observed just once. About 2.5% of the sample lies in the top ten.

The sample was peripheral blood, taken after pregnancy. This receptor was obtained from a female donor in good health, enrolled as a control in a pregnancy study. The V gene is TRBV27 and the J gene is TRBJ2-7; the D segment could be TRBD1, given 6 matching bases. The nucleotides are TGTGCCAGCAGTATCAGACCGGGACAAAACTACGAGCAGTACTTC. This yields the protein CASSIRPGQNYEQYF.